This TCR beta chain was profiled in a study of T cells after yellow fever vaccination. TCRdb passed the 5' RACE reads through MiXCR, listing each CDR3 protein once. The data contain under 300,000 distinct CDR3 sequences, about 7% of them singletons. V shed 4 bases and J shed 0 bases, with 16 bases lying between them. The CDR3 is made up of 16 amino acids. CDR1 is DFQATT, CDR2 SNEGSKA, per germline (reference sequence). This TCR was sampled from a man younger than 45 who received the YFV17D yellow fever vaccine. J is TRBJ1-5 and V is TRBV20-1, with D uncertain. Here the sequenced sample was CD4+ T cells sorted from PBMCs, taken on the day of the yellow fever booster vaccination. The DNA of the CDR3 is TGCAGTGCTACCGCGGAAGGGATTTATAGCAATCAGCCCCAGCATTTT. Residues: CSATAEGIYSNQPQHF.